This T cell receptor beta chain was profiled in a study of cytotoxic CD8 clonotypes in ibrutinib-treated CLL. Findings of the study overall: With treatment, public clonotypes, which were uncommon, either contracted or remained stable. A rise in clonality was seen at ibrutinib response, and a fall back toward baseline was seen at progression.

The V segment lost 5 bases and the J segment 7 bases; nucleotides outside the gene matches: 17. Per the germline V gene, CDR1 is LNHDA and CDR2 is SQIVND (reference sequence). The CDR3 has 19 amino acids. Investigators sought sequencing depths of between 1 in 200,000 and 1 in 1 million T cells. Sequenced by immunoSEQ multiplex PCR; TCRdb stores in-frame clones only, minus some. The data contain 300,000 to 350,000 clones, approximately 80% of them seen just once; the ten biggest clones take up 5% to 7%. In the case of this clone: What it binds is not known.

From cryopreserved PBMCs came 1.5 to 2.5 micrograms of genomic DNA used for TCR beta libraries. The source material was PBMCs, sampled before ibrutinib treatment. The rearrangement uses TRBV19 and TRBJ2-3; 14 bases agree with TRBD2. The TCR sequence derives from a human donor with chronic lymphocytic leukemia. In nucleotides, the CDR3 is TGTGCCAGTAGTCCCTCCGGGACTAGCGGGAGAGTTGGAAGTAATACGCAGTATTTT. Translating gives CASSPSGTSGRVGSNTQYF.